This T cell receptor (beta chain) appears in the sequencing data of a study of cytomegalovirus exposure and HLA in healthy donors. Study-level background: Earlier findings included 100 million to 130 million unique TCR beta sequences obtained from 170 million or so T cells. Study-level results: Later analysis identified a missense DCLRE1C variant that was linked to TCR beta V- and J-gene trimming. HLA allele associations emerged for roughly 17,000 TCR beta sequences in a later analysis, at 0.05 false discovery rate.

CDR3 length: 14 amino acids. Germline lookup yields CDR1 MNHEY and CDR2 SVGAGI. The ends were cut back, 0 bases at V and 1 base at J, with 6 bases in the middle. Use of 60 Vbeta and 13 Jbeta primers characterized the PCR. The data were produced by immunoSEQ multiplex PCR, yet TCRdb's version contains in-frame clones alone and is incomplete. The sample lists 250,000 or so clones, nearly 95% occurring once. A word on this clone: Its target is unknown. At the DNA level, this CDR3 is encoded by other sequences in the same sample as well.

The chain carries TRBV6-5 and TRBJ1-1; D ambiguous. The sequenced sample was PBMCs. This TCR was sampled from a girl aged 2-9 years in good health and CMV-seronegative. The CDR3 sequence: CASSYSGGNTEAFF. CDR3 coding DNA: TGTGCCAGCAGTTACTCGGGAGGGAACACTGAAGCTTTCTTT.